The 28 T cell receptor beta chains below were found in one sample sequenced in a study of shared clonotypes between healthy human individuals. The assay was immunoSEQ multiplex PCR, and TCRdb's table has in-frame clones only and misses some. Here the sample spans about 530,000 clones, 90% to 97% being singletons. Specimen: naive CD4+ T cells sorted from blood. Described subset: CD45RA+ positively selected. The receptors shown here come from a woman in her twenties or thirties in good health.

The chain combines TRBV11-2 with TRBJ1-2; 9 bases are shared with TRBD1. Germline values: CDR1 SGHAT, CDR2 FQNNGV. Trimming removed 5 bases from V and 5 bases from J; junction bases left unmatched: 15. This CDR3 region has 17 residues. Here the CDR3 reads CASSSPVWTGALYGYTF. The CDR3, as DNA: TGTGCCAGCAGCAGCCCGGTATGGACAGGGGCTTTGTATGGCTACACCTTC.

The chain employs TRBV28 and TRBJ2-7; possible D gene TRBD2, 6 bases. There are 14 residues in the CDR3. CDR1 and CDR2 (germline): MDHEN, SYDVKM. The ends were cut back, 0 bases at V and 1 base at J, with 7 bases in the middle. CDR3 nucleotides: TGTGCCAGCAGTTTATGGGGGGGTTCCTACGAGCAGTACTTC. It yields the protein CASSLWGGSYEQYF.

In DNA form, the CDR3 reads TGCGCCAGCAGCTTGGACTCGCGGGGGGAGACCCAGTACTTC. As protein: CASSLDSRGETQYF. V usage is TRBV5-1 and J usage is TRBJ2-5; 7 positions match TRBD2. The CDR3 runs to 14 residues. The ends lost 0 bases at V and 5 bases at J; junction bases unmatched: 4. The germline CDR1 and CDR2 sequences are SGHRS and YFSETQ. Filled out from reference TRBV5-1 and TRBJ2-5, the complete variable domain reads KAGVTQTPRYLIKTRGQQVTLSCSPISGHRSVSWYQQTPGQGLQFLFEYFSETQRNKGNFPGRFSGRQFSNSRSEMNVSTLELGDSALYLCASSLDSRGETQYFGPGTRLLVL.

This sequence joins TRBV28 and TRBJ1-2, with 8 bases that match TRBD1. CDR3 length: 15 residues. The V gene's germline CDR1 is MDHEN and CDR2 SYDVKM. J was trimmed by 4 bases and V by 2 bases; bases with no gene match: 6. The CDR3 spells CASSLPGQALYGYTF. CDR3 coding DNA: TGTGCCAGCAGTTTACCGGGACAGGCTCTCTATGGCTACACCTTC.

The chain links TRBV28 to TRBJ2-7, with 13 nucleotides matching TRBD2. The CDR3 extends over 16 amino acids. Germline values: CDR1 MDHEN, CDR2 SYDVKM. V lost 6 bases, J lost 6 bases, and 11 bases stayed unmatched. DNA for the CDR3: TGTGCCAGCAGCCCGTTAAAAGGACTAGCGGGAGTCGAGCAGTACTTC. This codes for CASSPLKGLAGVEQYF.

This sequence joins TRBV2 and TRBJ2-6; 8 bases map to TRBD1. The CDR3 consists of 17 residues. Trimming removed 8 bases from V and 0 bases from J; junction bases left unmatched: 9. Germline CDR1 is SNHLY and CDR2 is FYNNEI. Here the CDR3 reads CASLPGTGRSGANVLTF. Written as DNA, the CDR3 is TGTGCCAGCTTGCCCGGGACAGGTCGCTCTGGGGCCAACGTCCTGACTTTC.

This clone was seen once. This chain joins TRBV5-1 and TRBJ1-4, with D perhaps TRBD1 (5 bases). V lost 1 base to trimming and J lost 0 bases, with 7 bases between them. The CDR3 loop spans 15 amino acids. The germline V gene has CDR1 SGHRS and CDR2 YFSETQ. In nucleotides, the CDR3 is TGCGCCAGCAGCTTGCAGGGCCCAACTAATGAAAAACTGTTTTTT. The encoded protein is CASSLQGPTNEKLFF.

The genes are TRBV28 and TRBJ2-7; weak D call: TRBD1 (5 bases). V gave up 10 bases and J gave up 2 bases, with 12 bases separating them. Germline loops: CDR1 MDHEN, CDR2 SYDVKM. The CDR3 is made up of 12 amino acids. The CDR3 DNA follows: TGTGCCACCGAGACAGTTACCTACGAGCAGTACTTC. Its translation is CATETVTYEQYF.

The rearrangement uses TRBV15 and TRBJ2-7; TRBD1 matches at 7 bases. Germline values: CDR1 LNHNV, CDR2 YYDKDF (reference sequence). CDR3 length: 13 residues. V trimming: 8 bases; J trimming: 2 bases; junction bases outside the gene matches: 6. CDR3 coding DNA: TGTGCCACCCGGCGACAGGGAACCTACGAGCAGTACTTC. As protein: CATRRQGTYEQYF.

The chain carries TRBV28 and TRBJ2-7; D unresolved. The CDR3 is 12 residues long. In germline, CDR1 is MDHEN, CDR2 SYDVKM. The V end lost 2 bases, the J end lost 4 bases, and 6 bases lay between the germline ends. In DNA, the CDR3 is TGTGCCAGCAGTTTAAACATATACGAGCAGTACTTC. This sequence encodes CASSLNIYEQYF.

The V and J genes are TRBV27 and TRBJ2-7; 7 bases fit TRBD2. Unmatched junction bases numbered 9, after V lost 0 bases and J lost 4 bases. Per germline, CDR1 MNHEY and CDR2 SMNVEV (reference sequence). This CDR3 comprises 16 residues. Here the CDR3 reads CASSLSIVGGPYEQYF. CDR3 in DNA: TGTGCCAGCAGTTTATCGATAGTGGGAGGGCCTTACGAGCAGTACTTC.

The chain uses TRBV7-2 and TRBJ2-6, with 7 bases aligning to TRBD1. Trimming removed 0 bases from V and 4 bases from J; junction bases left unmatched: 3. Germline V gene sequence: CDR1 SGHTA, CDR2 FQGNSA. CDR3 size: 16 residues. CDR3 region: CASSLATGTGANVLTF. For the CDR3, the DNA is TGTGCCAGCAGCTTAGCGACAGGGACGGGGGCCAACGTCCTGACTTTC.

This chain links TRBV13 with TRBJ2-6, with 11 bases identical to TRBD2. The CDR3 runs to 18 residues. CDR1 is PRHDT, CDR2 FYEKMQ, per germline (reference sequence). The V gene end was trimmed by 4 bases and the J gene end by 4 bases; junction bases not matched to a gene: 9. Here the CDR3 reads CASSSRLAGWEGANVLTF. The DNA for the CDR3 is TGTGCCAGCAGCTCCCGACTAGCGGGATGGGAGGGGGCCAACGTCCTGACTTTC.

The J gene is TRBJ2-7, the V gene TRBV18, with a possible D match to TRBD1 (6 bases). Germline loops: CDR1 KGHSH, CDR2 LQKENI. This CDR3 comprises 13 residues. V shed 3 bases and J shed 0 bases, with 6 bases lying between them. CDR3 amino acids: CASSPGHSYEQYF. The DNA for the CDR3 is TGTGCCAGCTCACCGGGACACTCCTACGAGCAGTACTTC.

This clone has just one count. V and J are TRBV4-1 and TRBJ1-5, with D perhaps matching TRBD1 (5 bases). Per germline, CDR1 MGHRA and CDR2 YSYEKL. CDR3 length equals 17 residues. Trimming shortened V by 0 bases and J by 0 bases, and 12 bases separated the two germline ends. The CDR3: CASSQDGGSYSNQPQHF. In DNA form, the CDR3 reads TGCGCCAGCAGCCAAGATGGGGGTTCTTATAGCAATCAGCCCCAGCATTTT.

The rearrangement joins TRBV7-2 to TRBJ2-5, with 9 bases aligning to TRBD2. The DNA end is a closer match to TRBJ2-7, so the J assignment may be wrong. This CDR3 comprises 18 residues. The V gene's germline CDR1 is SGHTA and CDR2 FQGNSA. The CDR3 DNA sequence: TGTGCCAGCAGCCAACTTGTAGGGGGGGATAGCGGGAGAAACGAGCAGTACTTC. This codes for CASSQLVGGDSGRNEQYF.

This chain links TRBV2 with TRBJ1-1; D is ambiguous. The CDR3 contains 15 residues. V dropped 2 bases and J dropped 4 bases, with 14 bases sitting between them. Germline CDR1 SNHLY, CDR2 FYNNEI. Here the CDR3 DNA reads TGTGCCAGCAGTGAACGACCGCGACGTAGCACTGAAGCTTTCTTT. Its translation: CASSERPRRSTEAFF.

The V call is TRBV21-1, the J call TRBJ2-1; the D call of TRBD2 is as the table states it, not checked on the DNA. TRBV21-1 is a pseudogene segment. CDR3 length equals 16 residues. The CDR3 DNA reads TGTGCCAGCAGCAAACGGCACGGGAGTCGCGGCAATGAGCAGTTCTTC. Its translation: CASSKRHGSRGNEQFF.

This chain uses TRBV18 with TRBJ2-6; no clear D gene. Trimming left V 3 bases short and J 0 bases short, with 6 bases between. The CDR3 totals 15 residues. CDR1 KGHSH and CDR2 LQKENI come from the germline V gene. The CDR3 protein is CASSPTVSGANVLTF. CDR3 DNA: TGTGCCAGCTCACCTACAGTCTCTGGGGCCAACGTCCTGACTTTC.

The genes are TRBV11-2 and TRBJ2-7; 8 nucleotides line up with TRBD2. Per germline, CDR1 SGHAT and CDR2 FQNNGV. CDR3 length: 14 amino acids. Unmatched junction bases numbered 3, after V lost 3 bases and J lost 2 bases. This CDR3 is CASSFTSGTYEQYF. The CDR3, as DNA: TGTGCCAGCAGCTTCACTAGCGGAACCTACGAGCAGTACTTC.

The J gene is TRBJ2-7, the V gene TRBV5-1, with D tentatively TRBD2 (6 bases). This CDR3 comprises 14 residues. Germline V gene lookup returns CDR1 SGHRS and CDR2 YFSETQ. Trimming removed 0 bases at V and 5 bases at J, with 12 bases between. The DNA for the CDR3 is TGCGCCAGCAGCTTGGGTAGGGGAGGCAACGAGCAGTACTTC. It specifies CASSLGRGGNEQYF.

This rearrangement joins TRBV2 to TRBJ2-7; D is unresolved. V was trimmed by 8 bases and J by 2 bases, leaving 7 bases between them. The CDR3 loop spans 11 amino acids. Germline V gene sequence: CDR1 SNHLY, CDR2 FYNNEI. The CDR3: CASARTYEQYF. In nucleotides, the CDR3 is TGTGCCAGCGCCCGGACCTACGAGCAGTACTTC.

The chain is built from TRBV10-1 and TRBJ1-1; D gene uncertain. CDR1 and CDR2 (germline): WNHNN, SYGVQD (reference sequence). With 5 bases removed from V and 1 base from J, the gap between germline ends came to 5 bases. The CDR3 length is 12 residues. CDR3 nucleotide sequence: TGCGCCAGCAGTTGGGGGAACACTGAAGCTTTCTTT. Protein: CASSWGNTEAFF.

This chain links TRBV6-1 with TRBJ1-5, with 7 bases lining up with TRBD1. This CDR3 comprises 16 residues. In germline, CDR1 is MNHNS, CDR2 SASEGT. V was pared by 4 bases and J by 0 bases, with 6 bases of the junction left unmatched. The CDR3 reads CASSAGTVNSNQPQHF. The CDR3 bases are TGTGCCAGCAGTGCTGGGACAGTTAATAGCAATCAGCCCCAGCATTTT.

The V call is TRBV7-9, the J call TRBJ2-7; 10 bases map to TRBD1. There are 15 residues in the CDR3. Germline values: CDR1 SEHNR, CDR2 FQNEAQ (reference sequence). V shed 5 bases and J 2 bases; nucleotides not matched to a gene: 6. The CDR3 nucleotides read TGTGCCAGCAGCCTCCGGGACAGGGGTACCTACGAGCAGTACTTC. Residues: CASSLRDRGTYEQYF. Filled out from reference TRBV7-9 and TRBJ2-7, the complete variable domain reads DTGVSQNPRHKITKRGQNVTFRCDPISEHNRLYWYRQTLGQGPEFLTYFQNEAQLEKSRLLSDRFSAERPKGSFSTLEIQRTEQGDSAMYLCASSLRDRGTYEQYFGPGTRLTVT.

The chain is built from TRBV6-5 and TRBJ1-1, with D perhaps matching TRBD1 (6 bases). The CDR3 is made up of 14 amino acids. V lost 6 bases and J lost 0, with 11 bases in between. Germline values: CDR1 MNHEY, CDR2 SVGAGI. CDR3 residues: CASSRTAMNTEAFF. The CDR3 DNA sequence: TGTGCCAGCAGCCGGACAGCAATGAACACTGAAGCTTTCTTT.

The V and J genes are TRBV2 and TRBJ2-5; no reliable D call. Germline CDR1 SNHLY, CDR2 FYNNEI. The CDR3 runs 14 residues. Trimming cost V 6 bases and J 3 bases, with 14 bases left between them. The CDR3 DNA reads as TGTGCCAGCAGGGATAAGGGTGGAGAAGAGACCCAGTACTTC. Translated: CASRDKGGEETQYF.

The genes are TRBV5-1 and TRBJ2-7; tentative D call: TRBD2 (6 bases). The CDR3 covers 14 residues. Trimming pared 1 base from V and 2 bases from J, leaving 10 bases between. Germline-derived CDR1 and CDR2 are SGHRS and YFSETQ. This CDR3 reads CASSLPGGPYEQYF. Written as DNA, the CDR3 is TGCGCCAGCAGCTTGCCCGGGGGACCCTACGAGCAGTACTTC.